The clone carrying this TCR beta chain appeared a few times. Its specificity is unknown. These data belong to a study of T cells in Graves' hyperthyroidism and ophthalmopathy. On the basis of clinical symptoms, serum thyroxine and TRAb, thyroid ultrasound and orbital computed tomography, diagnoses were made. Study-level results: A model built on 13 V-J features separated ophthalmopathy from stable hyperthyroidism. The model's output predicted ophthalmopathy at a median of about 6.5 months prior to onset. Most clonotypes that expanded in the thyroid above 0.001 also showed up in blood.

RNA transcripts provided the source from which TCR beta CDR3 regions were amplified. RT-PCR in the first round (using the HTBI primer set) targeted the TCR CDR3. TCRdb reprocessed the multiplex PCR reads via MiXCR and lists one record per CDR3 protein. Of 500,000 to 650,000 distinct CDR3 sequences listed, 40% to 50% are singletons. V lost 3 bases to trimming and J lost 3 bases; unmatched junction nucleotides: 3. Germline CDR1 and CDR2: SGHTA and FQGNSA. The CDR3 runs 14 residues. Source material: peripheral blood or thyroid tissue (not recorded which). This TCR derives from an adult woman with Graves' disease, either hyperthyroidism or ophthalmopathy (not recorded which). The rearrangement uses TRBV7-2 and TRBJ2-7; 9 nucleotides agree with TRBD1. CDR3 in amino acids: CASSFKTGGYEQYF. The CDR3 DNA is TGTGCCAGCAGCTTCAAGACAGGGGGCTACGAGCAGTACTTC.